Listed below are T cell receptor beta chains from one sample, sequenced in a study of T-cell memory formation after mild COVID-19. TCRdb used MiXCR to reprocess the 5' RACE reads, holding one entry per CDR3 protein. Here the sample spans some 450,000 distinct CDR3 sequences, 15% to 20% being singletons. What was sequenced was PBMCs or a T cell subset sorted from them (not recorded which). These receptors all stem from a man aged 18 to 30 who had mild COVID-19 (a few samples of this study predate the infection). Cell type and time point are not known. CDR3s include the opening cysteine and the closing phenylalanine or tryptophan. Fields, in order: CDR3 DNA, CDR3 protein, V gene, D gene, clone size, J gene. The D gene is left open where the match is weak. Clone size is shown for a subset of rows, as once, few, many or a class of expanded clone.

CDR3 DNA: TGTGCCAGCAGCCTGTATCCTATACAGGGGGGGAATGAGCAGTTCTTC; CDR3 protein: CASSLYPIQGGNEQFF; V gene: TRBV7-3; D gene: NA; clone size: NA; J gene: TRBJ2-1
CDR3 DNA: TGTGCCAGCAGCCAGGGGGACAGGGACCAAGAGACCCAGTACTTC; CDR3 protein: CASSQGDRDQETQYF; V gene: TRBV4-2; D gene: TRBD1; clone size: many; J gene: TRBJ2-5
CDR3 DNA: TGCGCCAGCAGCTTGAATGGGGCCCGAGCGAACACTGAAGCTTTCTTT; CDR3 protein: CASSLNGARANTEAFF; V gene: TRBV5-1; D gene: NA; clone size: NA; J gene: TRBJ1-1
CDR3 DNA: TGTGCCATCAGACTAGGGGGTAGCAATCAGCCCCAGCATTTT; CDR3 protein: CAIRLGGSNQPQHF; V gene: TRBV12-3/TRBV12-4; D gene: NA; clone size: NA; J gene: TRBJ1-5
CDR3 DNA: TGTGCCAGCAGCCCTGGCTTTTTGCGTGGGAATGGCTACACCTTC; CDR3 protein: CASSPGFLRGNGYTF; V gene: TRBV11-1; D gene: NA; clone size: NA; J gene: TRBJ1-2
CDR3 DNA: TGTGCCAGCAGGCCAGGGCTGCCGGGGGCCCAGTACTTC; CDR3 protein: CASRPGLPGAQYF; V gene: TRBV11-2; D gene: NA; clone size: NA; J gene: TRBJ2-5
CDR3 DNA: TGCAGTGCTAGAATTCCAGATTACCATTACGAGCAGTACTTC; CDR3 protein: CSARIPDYHYEQYF; V gene: TRBV20-1; D gene: NA; clone size: NA; J gene: TRBJ2-7
CDR3 DNA: TGCGCCAGCAGCTTAAGCAGGATAACGAACACCGGGGAGCTGTTTTTT; CDR3 protein: CASSLSRITNTGELFF; V gene: TRBV5-1; D gene: NA; clone size: few; J gene: TRBJ2-2
CDR3 DNA: TGTGCCAGCAGACGGACCGGGACAGGGGAGGAGACCCAGTACTTC; CDR3 protein: CASRRTGTGEETQYF; V gene: TRBV7-3; D gene: TRBD1; clone size: NA; J gene: TRBJ2-5
CDR3 DNA: TGTGCCATCAGTGAGCAGTCTTCTACGAGAGTGGGGTACTTC; CDR3 protein: CAISEQSSTRVGYF; V gene: TRBV10-3; D gene: NA; clone size: few; J gene: TRBJ2-7